Sequencing of this T cell receptor beta chain was carried out in a study of T cells in Graves' hyperthyroidism and ophthalmopathy. RNA transcripts yielded amplified TCR beta CDR3 regions. The HTBI primer set was used in a first-round RT-PCR of the TCR CDR3. TCRdb re-called the multiplex PCR reads with MiXCR, one entry per CDR3 protein. Of 370,000 or so distinct CDR3 sequences in the sample, less than 20% were seen once. There are many counts of this clonotype. Those patients with uncontrolled infection, other autoimmune disease, pregnancy or lactation were excluded. The material sequenced was blood. This TCR was sampled from a woman aged 18-29 years with Graves' hyperthyroidism that later progressed to Graves' ophthalmopathy.

The CDR3 region is CSVVRTSAPYEQYF. The CDR3 nucleotides read TGCAGCGTTGTCCGTACTAGCGCACCCTACGAGCAGTACTTC. The V gene is TRBV29-1, the J gene TRBJ2-7; 7 bases fit TRBD2. V was pared by 4 bases and J by 2 bases, with 8 bases of the junction left unmatched. The CDR3 spans 14 residues. From germline, CDR1 is SQVTM and CDR2 ANQGSEA.